Listed here are 14 T cell receptor beta chains from one sample, sequenced in a study of blood T cells in healthy people across ages. A second about 7 to 12 cycle PCR used barcoded and J-beta primers. Using its own MiXCR run on the 5' RACE reads, TCRdb lists one record per CDR3 protein. The sample consists of around 320,000 distinct CDR3 sequences, roughly 26% of them appearing once. Sequencing was done on a sample of blood. The source is a woman between 70 and 85 years old in good health.

This chain joins TRBV7-7 and TRBJ2-7; 8 bases are a match to TRBD2. This CDR3 is 17 amino acids long. The germline gives CDR1 SSHAT, CDR2 FNYEAQ (reference sequence). V lost 1 base, J lost 2 bases, and 10 bases stayed unmatched. The CDR3 here is CASSLDLGAGGPYEQYF. CDR3 sequence (DNA): TGTGCCAGCAGCTTAGATCTCGGCGCGGGAGGTCCCTACGAGCAGTACTTC.

This clonotype was counted many times. V gene TRBV5-1 combines with J gene TRBJ2-5, with D hard to call. Trimming took 5 bases from V and 1 from J, leaving 6 bases between them. This CDR3 is 12 amino acids long. Germline V lookup: CDR1 SGHRS, CDR2 YFSETQ. The CDR3 DNA follows: TGCGCCAGCAGTTCGACCCAAGAGACCCAGTACTTC. This codes for CASSSTQETQYF.

The rearrangement links TRBV27 to TRBJ2-2; 7 nucleotides agree with TRBD2. Germline V lookup: CDR1 MNHEY, CDR2 SMNVEV (reference sequence). The CDR3 sequence is 17 residues long. V trimming: 6 bases; J trimming: 6 bases; junction bases outside the gene matches: 16. Here the CDR3 reads CASSFGGRWTRSGELFF. CDR3 DNA sequence: TGTGCCAGCAGCTTTGGAGGTCGCTGGACTAGGTCCGGGGAGCTGTTTTTT.

The sample holds one count of this clonotype. Since the CDR3 does not end with the conserved phenylalanine or tryptophan, this likely comes from a read error. The genes are TRBV7-2 and TRBJ2-7; D unresolved. From germline, CDR1 is SGHTA and CDR2 FQGNSA. Trimming left V 4 bases short and J 2 bases short, with 12 bases between. CDR3 length equals 14 residues. CDR3 sequence (DNA): TGTGCCAGCAGCTCCCAACGAAGCGCCTACGAGCAGTACCTC. This codes for CASSSQRSAYEQYL.

The chain joins TRBV29-1 to TRBJ1-4; no clear D. This CDR3 has 11 amino acids. V was pared by 7 bases and J by 5 bases, with 8 bases between. Germline V gene sequence: CDR1 SQVTM, CDR2 ANQGSEA. The CDR3 reads CSASTNEKLFF. CDR3 bases: TGCAGCGCAAGCACAAATGAAAAACTGTTTTTT.

J is TRBJ2-3 and V is TRBV9, with D possibly matching TRBD2 (5 bases). The V gene lost 3 bases and the J gene lost 8 bases, with 10 bases spanning the gap. Germline CDR1 and CDR2: SGDLS and YYNGEE. The CDR3 has 12 residues. Here the CDR3 DNA reads TGTGCCAGCAGCGATCGACGGGGTACGCAGTATTTT. It encodes CASSDRRGTQYF.

The chain recombines TRBV7-2 with TRBJ2-4, with 7 bases identical to TRBD2. Germline assignment: CDR1 SGHTA and CDR2 FQGNSA. The V and J ends lost 7 bases and 4 bases, in that order; junction bases with no gene match: 10. The CDR3 contains 15 residues. This chain's CDR3 is CASTLGSGAKNIQYF. The CDR3 coding sequence is TGTGCCAGCACCCTAGGGAGCGGGGCAAAAAACATTCAGTACTTC. Filled out from reference TRBV7-2 and TRBJ2-4, the complete variable domain reads GAGVSQSPSNKVTEKGKDVELRCDPISGHTALYWYRQSLGQGLEFLIYFQGNSAPDKSGLPSDRFSAERTGGSVSTLTIQRTQQEDSAVYLCASTLGSGAKNIQYFGAGTRLSVL.

This clonotype was recorded a few times. The V call is TRBV7-9, the J call TRBJ2-5, with D possibly called TRBD1 or TRBD2 (5 bases each). The CDR3 is 17 amino acids. CDR1 is SEHNR and CDR2 is FQNEAQ in the germline V gene (reference sequence). V was cut by 5 bases and J by 1 base, with 20 bases left in between. This CDR3 reads CASSLPQGVEGQETQYF. CDR3 in DNA: TGTGCCAGCAGCCTACCCCAGGGCGTTGAGGGCCAAGAGACCCAGTACTTC.

This clonotype was found a few times. The chain couples TRBV21-1 to TRBJ2-7; the tabulated D call, TRBD2, remains unverified against the DNA. TRBV21-1 has pseudogene status. The length of the CDR3 is 14 residues. In nucleotides, the CDR3 is TGTGCCAGCAGCCCCCGCGTGGCCCACTACGAGCAGTACTTC. Translated: CASSPRVAHYEQYF.

On this clonotype itself: The junction differs from germline at one of its ends, possibly a read error. CDR3 DNA: TGTGCTAGCAGCTTAGGGACTAGCGGAGGTGAGCAGTTCTTC. Amino acids: CASSLGTSGGEQFF. V and J are TRBV7-2 and TRBJ2-1; TRBD2 aligns across 11 bases. CDR3 length: 14 amino acids. Germline CDR1 is SGHTA and CDR2 is FQGNSA.

The chain uses TRBV29-1 and TRBJ2-5; 10 bases line up with TRBD1. The better agreement between TRBJ2-1 and the DNA end casts doubt on the J call. This CDR3 region has 13 residues. Germline V lookup: CDR1 SQVTM, CDR2 ANQGSEA. The CDR3 here is CSVRGQGHNEQFF. The DNA of the CDR3 is TGCAGCGTTAGGGGACAGGGGCACAATGAGCAGTTCTTC.

About this clonotype itself: The germline gene is not matched at one end of the junction; a read error may be the cause. V is TRBV5-1 and J is TRBJ2-3, with a tentative D call TRBD2 (6 bases). In germline, CDR1 is SGHRS, CDR2 YFSETQ. The CDR3 extends over 14 amino acids. CDR3: CASSSGGSLDRQYF. In DNA form, the CDR3 reads TGCGCCAGCAGCAGCGGAGGGAGCCTAGATAGGCAGTATTTT.

A remark on this clonotype: This may come from a read error, since a much larger clone is one base off. The chain uses TRBV7-9 and TRBJ2-1; 7 bases are a match to TRBD1. The CDR3 consists of 13 residues. The germline gives CDR1 SEHNR, CDR2 FQNEAQ (reference sequence). The CDR3, as DNA: TGTGCCAACAGCCGGGACAGCTACAATGAGCAGTTCTTC. Its translation: CANSRDSYNEQFF.

The chain recombines TRBV28 with TRBJ2-5; D is possibly TRBD2 (5 bases). The CDR3 consists of 16 residues. The V and J ends lost 6 bases and 4 bases respectively, with 21 bases between them. CDR1 is MDHEN and CDR2 is SYDVKM in the germline V gene. As DNA, the CDR3 is TGTGCCAGCAGCCGTCGTTACGGCCTCGAGGGAGAGACCCAGTACTTC. Translating gives CASSRRYGLEGETQYF. Using reference TRBV28 and TRBJ2-5 for the parts outside the CDR3, the full variable domain is DVKVTQSSRYLVKRTGEKVFLECVQDMDHENMFWYRQDPGLGLRLIYFSYDVKMKEKGDIPEGYSVSREKKERFSLILESASTNQTSMYLCASSRRYGLEGETQYFGPGTRLLVL.